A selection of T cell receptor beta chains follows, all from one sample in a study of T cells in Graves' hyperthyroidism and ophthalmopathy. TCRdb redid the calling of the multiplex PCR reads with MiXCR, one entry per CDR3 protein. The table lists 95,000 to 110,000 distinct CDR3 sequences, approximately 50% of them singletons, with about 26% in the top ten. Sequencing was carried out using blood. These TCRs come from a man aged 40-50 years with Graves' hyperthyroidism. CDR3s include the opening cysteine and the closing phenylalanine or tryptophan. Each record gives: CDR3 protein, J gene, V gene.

cdr3_aa: CAWSVSGNQPQHF
j_call: TRBJ1-5
v_call: TRBV30

cdr3_aa: CSARDREVTGELFF
j_call: TRBJ2-2
v_call: TRBV20-1

cdr3_aa: CASKRGTSGGEQFF
j_call: TRBJ2-1
v_call: TRBV5-6

cdr3_aa: CSAACGGTAIEQYF
j_call: TRBJ2-7
v_call: TRBV20-1

cdr3_aa: CASRSGQGWNSPLHF
j_call: TRBJ1-6
v_call: TRBV6-1

cdr3_aa: CASSLRGTGEKLFF
j_call: TRBJ1-4
v_call: TRBV5-6

cdr3_aa: CASSLFQKDTEAFF
j_call: TRBJ1-1
v_call: TRBV5-6

cdr3_aa: CASSHTGTDNSPLHF
j_call: TRBJ1-6
v_call: TRBV4-1

cdr3_aa: CASSSRFTQYF
j_call: TRBJ2-3
v_call: TRBV12-3/TRBV12-4

cdr3_aa: CASRGLLNYEQYF
j_call: TRBJ2-7
v_call: TRBV27

cdr3_aa: CASSPTDYEQYF
j_call: TRBJ2-7
v_call: TRBV14

cdr3_aa: CASRGTGKRAGELFF
j_call: TRBJ2-2
v_call: TRBV12-3/TRBV12-4

cdr3_aa: CASRADRALGKNIQYF
j_call: TRBJ2-4
v_call: TRBV2

cdr3_aa: CSARDSGVDGGNQPQHF
j_call: TRBJ1-5
v_call: TRBV20-1

cdr3_aa: CASSFSSGAGRYEQYF
j_call: TRBJ2-7
v_call: TRBV7-9

cdr3_aa: CSARHGLGVYEKLFF
j_call: TRBJ1-4
v_call: TRBV20-1

cdr3_aa: CASITAGALGDTQYF
j_call: TRBJ2-3
v_call: TRBV6-1

cdr3_aa: CAWSVGQISEQYF
j_call: TRBJ2-7
v_call: TRBV30

cdr3_aa: CATDPDRGNQPQHF
j_call: TRBJ1-5
v_call: TRBV19

cdr3_aa: CASSFSRAGANVLTF
j_call: TRBJ2-6
v_call: TRBV11-2

cdr3_aa: CSAICQVNTEAFF
j_call: TRBJ1-1
v_call: TRBV20-1

cdr3_aa: CSAKGDSDIDEQFF
j_call: TRBJ2-1
v_call: TRBV20-1

cdr3_aa: CASSEYRAANEQFF
j_call: TRBJ2-1
v_call: TRBV25-1

cdr3_aa: CASSRDRTGRVQPQHF
j_call: TRBJ1-5
v_call: TRBV2

cdr3_aa: CAIRGEYNEQFF
j_call: TRBJ2-1
v_call: TRBV10-3

cdr3_aa: CASSLGQGHNEQFF
j_call: TRBJ2-1
v_call: TRBV7-3

cdr3_aa: CASSFDGNSYEQYF
j_call: TRBJ2-7
v_call: TRBV7-6

cdr3_aa: CATSLGASVQPQHF
j_call: TRBJ1-5
v_call: TRBV24-1

cdr3_aa: CASSSPSSSYNEQFF
j_call: TRBJ2-1
v_call: TRBV7-8

cdr3_aa: CASSYSGTYEQYF
j_call: TRBJ2-7
v_call: TRBV27

cdr3_aa: CSASGTGGPQYF
j_call: TRBJ2-7
v_call: TRBV20-1

cdr3_aa: CASSTRATYGYTF
j_call: TRBJ1-2
v_call: TRBV5-8

cdr3_aa: CATSSSGQGRSTEAFF
j_call: TRBJ1-1
v_call: TRBV15

cdr3_aa: CSSTELSYNEQFF
j_call: TRBJ2-1
v_call: TRBV20-1

cdr3_aa: CSARDRGNTEAFF
j_call: TRBJ1-1
v_call: TRBV20-1

cdr3_aa: CASGLDRAEQYF
j_call: TRBJ2-7
v_call: TRBV12-5

cdr3_aa: CASSLDQGVGGYTF
j_call: TRBJ1-2
v_call: TRBV5-1

cdr3_aa: CSVSRQGRNEQYF
j_call: TRBJ2-7
v_call: TRBV20-1

cdr3_aa: CASSRLGGGNEQFF
j_call: TRBJ2-1
v_call: TRBV7-9

cdr3_aa: CASSARRVDSPLHF
j_call: TRBJ1-6
v_call: TRBV6-1

cdr3_aa: CSARESMYF
j_call: TRBJ2-5
v_call: TRBV20-1

cdr3_aa: CSATFSGEKLFF
j_call: TRBJ1-4
v_call: TRBV20-1

cdr3_aa: CASSSGGAEAFF
j_call: TRBJ1-1
v_call: TRBV7-2

cdr3_aa: CSVGTGTTYGYTF
j_call: TRBJ1-2
v_call: TRBV29-1

cdr3_aa: CASSSYRMEGLYGYTF
j_call: TRBJ1-2
v_call: TRBV5-8

cdr3_aa: CAISGGQGGTEAFF
j_call: TRBJ1-1
v_call: TRBV10-3

cdr3_aa: CASNLDTTPGQGTGLDQYF
j_call: TRBJ2-5
v_call: TRBV7-9

cdr3_aa: CASRRGGYGYTF
j_call: TRBJ1-2
v_call: TRBV19

cdr3_aa: CATSRDRRTGETQYF
j_call: TRBJ2-5
v_call: TRBV15

cdr3_aa: CASRRGANTIYF
j_call: TRBJ1-3
v_call: TRBV2

cdr3_aa: CASSLWESSTDTQYF
j_call: TRBJ2-3
v_call: TRBV7-2

cdr3_aa: CASSPRSGQRSPLHF
j_call: TRBJ1-6
v_call: TRBV27